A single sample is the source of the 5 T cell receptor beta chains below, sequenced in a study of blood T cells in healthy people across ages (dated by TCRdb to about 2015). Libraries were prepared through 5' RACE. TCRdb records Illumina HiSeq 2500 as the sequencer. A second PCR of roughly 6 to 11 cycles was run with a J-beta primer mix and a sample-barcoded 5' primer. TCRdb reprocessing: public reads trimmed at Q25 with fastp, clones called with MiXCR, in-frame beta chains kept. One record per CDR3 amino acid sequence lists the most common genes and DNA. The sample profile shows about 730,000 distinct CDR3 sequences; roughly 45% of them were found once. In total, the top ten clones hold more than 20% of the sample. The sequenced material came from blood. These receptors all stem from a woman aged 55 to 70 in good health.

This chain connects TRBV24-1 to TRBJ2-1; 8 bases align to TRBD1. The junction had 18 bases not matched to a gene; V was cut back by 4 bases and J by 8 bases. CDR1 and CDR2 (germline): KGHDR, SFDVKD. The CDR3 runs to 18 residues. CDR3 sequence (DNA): TGTGCCACCAGTGACCCCAACCCAAGACAGGGGAGAGTCTATGAGCAGTTCTTC. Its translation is CATSDPNPRQGRVYEQFF.

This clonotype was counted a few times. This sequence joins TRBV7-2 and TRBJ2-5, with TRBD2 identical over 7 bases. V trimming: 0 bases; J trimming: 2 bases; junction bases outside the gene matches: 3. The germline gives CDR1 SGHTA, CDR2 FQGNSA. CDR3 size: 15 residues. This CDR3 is CASSLAGTTQETQYF. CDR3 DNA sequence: TGTGCCAGCAGCTTAGCCGGGACTACTCAAGAGACCCAGTACTTC. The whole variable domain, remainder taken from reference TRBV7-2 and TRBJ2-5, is GAGVSQSPSNKVTEKGKDVELRCDPISGHTALYWYRQSLGQGLEFLIYFQGNSAPDKSGLPSDRFSAERTGGSVSTLTIQRTQQEDSAVYLCASSLAGTTQETQYFGPGTRLLVL.

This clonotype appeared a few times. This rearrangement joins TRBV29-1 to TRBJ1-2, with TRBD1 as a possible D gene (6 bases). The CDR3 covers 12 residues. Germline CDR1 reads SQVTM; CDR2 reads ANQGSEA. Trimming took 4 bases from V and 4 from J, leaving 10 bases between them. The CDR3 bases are TGCAGCGTTGGACAGGATTCCTATGGCTACACCTTC. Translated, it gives CSVGQDSYGYTF.

The chain's CDR3 is CASSFGTGGVADTQYF. CDR3 nucleotides: TGTGCCAGCAGTTTCGGGACAGGGGGTGTCGCAGATACGCAGTATTTT. The V and J genes are TRBV7-9 and TRBJ2-3, with 11 bases fitting TRBD1. V shed 6 bases, J shed 4 bases, and the junction held 9 bases outside the gene matches. Germline CDR1 is SEHNR and CDR2 is FQNEAQ (reference sequence). This CDR3 has 16 amino acids.

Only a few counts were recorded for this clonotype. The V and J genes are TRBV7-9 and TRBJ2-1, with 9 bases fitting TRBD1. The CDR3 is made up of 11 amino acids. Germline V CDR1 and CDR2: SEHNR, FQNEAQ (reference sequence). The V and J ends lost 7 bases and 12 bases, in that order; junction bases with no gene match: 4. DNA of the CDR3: TGTGCCAGCAACGAGGGACAGGGGCAGTTCTTC. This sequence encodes CASNEGQGQFF.